Following are 14 T cell receptor beta chains from one sample sequenced in a study of cytomegalovirus exposure and HLA in healthy donors. 60 Vbeta and 13 Jbeta primers were used in PCR. Method: immunoSEQ multiplex PCR; TCRdb's copy keeps in-frame clones and lacks some. The table shows 100,000 to 140,000 clones, with approximately 76% occurring only once. Sequenced sample: PBMCs. These receptors all come from a man aged 18 to 35 in good health and CMV-seronegative.

J is TRBJ2-3 and V is TRBV14; 12 bases map to TRBD2. Per the germline V gene, CDR1 is SGHDN and CDR2 is FVKESK. Trimming cost V 4 bases and J 3 bases; bases outside gene matches: 5. This CDR3 is 16 amino acids long. CDR3 sequence reads: CASSLLAGGPTDTQYF. Here the CDR3 DNA reads TGTGCCAGCAGCCTCCTAGCGGGGGGGCCGACAGATACGCAGTATTTT.

The sample holds one count of this clone. The V gene is TRBV5-1, the J gene TRBJ2-7, with 9 bases matching TRBD1. The germline V gene encodes CDR1 SGHRS and CDR2 YFSETQ. The CDR3 is made up of 15 amino acids. With V trimmed by 0 bases and J by 6 bases, 7 bases remained unmatched. In nucleotides, the CDR3 is TGCGCCAGCAGCTTGGAGGGTAGGACAGGGGCCGAGCAGTACTTC. Protein product: CASSLEGRTGAEQYF.

The rearrangement joins TRBV10-3 to TRBJ1-1; TRBD1 aligns across 11 bases. The CDR3 is 14 amino acids. Per germline, CDR1 ENHRY and CDR2 SYGVKD. V dropped 5 bases and J dropped 6; count of bases not matched to a gene: 5. The DNA for the CDR3 is TGTGCCATCAGTTCGGACAGGGGGCTGCCTGAAGCTTTCTTT. Amino acids: CAISSDRGLPEAFF.

Only a few counts were recorded for this clone. The gene calls are TRBV5-1 and TRBJ1-1, with TRBD1 identical over 7 bases. The CDR3 sequence is 14 residues long. V was clipped by 0 bases and J by 4 bases; unmatched bases: 3. The germline V gene encodes CDR1 SGHRS and CDR2 YFSETQ. The CDR3 nucleotides are TGCGCCAGCAGCTTGGAAGGGGGCGTCACTGAAGCTTTCTTT. It yields the protein CASSLEGGVTEAFF.

With regard to this clone: A read error may explain this, as a much larger clone is one base away. The chain uses TRBV6-1 and TRBJ1-5, with D hard to call. The germline V gene has CDR1 MNHNS and CDR2 SASEGT. The CDR3 runs to 14 residues. The CDR3: CAISTGDSNQPQHF. The CDR3 coding sequence is TGTGCCATCAGTACGGGAGATAGCAATCAGCCCCAGCATTTT.

The chain recombines TRBV6-5 with TRBJ2-3, with D unclear. The ends were cut back, 0 bases at V and 4 bases at J, with 14 bases in the middle. Germline CDR1 reads MNHEY; CDR2 reads SVGAGI. The length of the CDR3 is 16 residues. CDR3 residues: CASSYSFGLASDTQYF. The CDR3 nucleotides are TGTGCCAGCAGTTACTCGTTCGGGTTAGCTTCAGATACGCAGTATTTT.

The rearrangement links TRBV28 to TRBJ1-5; tentatively, D is TRBD1 (5 bases). Germline V CDR1 and CDR2: MDHEN, SYDVKM. Trimming pared 6 bases from V and 6 bases from J, leaving 18 bases between. The CDR3 is 15 residues long. The CDR3 protein is CASSPWGGDGQPQHF. The CDR3 coding sequence is TGTGCCAGCAGCCCATGGGGGGGGGATGGTCAGCCCCAGCATTTT.

CDR3 amino acids: CASSFSGTFQPQHF. The CDR3 coding sequence is TGTGCCAGCAGCTTTTCGGGGACATTTCAGCCCCAGCATTTT. The chain joins TRBV16 to TRBJ1-5; D may be TRBD1 (6 bases). The germline V gene has CDR1 KGHSY and CDR2 FQNENV. V was clipped by 5 bases and J by 6 bases, with 14 bases between them. The CDR3 has 14 amino acids.

This chain uses TRBV9 with TRBJ1-2; no reliable D call. Germline V gives CDR1 SGDLS, CDR2 YYNGEE. This CDR3 contains 13 residues. Trimming removed 2 bases at V and 7 bases at J, with 12 bases between. The CDR3 sequence is CASSVSGLRGYTF. In DNA, the CDR3 is TGTGCCAGCAGCGTTTCGGGTCTGCGTGGCTACACCTTC.

This chain connects TRBV5-6 to TRBJ2-5; tentative D call: TRBD1 (5 bases). Trimming pared 0 bases from V and 5 bases from J, leaving 11 bases between. The CDR3 runs 14 residues. The V gene's germline CDR1 is SGHDT and CDR2 YYEEEE. CDR3 sequence reads: CASSLGRARETQYF. The DNA of the CDR3 is TGTGCCAGCAGCTTGGGCAGGGCAAGGGAGACCCAGTACTTC.

The gene calls are TRBV11-1 and TRBJ2-7; the D gene is possibly TRBD1 (6 bases). The germline V gene encodes CDR1 SGHAT and CDR2 FQDESV (reference sequence). CDR3 length equals 13 residues. Trimming stripped 1 base from V and 5 bases from J, with 9 bases between. The CDR3 sequence: CASSLGDRHEQYF. DNA of the CDR3: TGTGCCAGCAGCTTAGGCGACAGGCACGAGCAGTACTTC.

The rearrangement uses TRBV5-4 and TRBJ1-2; 8 bases match TRBD1. The CDR3 sequence is 14 residues long. From germline, CDR1 is SGHNT and CDR2 YYREEE (reference sequence). The ends lost 3 bases at V and 8 bases at J; junction bases unmatched: 9. For the CDR3, the DNA is TGTGCCAGCAGCTCCGCCGGGACAGGCGGGGGCTACACCTTC. Translating it yields CASSSAGTGGGYTF.

This clone was picked up a small number of times. The rearrangement joins TRBV4-2 to TRBJ1-4; TRBD1 is a possible D gene (5 bases). From germline, CDR1 is LGHNA and CDR2 YNFKEQ. This CDR3 is built from 17 residues. Trimming pared 0 bases from V and 3 bases from J, leaving 14 bases between. CDR3 coding DNA: TGTGCCAGCAGCCAAGATGGCGCAGGGAAAGCTAATGAAAAACTGTTTTTT. Encoded protein: CASSQDGAGKANEKLFF.

Concerning this clone: A much more abundant neighbour one base away suggests this may be a read error. The genes are TRBV7-2 and TRBJ2-7, with a possible D match to TRBD1 (6 bases). The V end was cut by 5 bases, the J end by 2 bases, with 10 bases between. Looked up from germline, CDR1 is SGHTA and CDR2 is FQGNSA. The CDR3 totals 13 residues. Written as DNA, the CDR3 is TGTGCCAGCAGCGATTGGACAGCCTACGAGCAGTACTTC. Translating gives CASSDWTAYEQYF.